This is a list of T cell receptor beta chains from one sample in a study of blood T cell repertoires in COVID-19. Assay: immunoSEQ multiplex PCR; the TCRdb copy retains only in-frame clones and omits some. The repertoire holds approximately 94,000 clones, with 87% as singletons. Sequences were obtained from peripheral blood. The receptors originated from a man aged 30 to 45 in a cohort sampled during active COVID-19. CDR3s include the opening cysteine and the closing phenylalanine or tryptophan. The D gene is left open where the match is weak. Clone sizes are given selectively: once, few, many, or a class where the clone is expanded.

D | J | V | size | DNA | CDR3
TRBD2 | TRBJ2-3 | TRBV10-3 | . | TGTGCCATCAGTCCTAGCGGGGGGGAATCGGATACGCAGTATTTT | CAISPSGGESDTQYF
. | TRBJ1-2 | TRBV4-3 | once | TGCGCCAGCAGCCAACTCCCAGGGTATGGCTACACCTTC | CASSQLPGYGYTF
TRBD2 | TRBJ2-1 | TRBV14 | . | TGTGCCAGCAGCCTTCCCGGGACTAGGAGATACAATGAGCAGTTCTTC | CASSLPGTRRYNEQFF
TRBD1 | TRBJ2-2 | TRBV7-8 | . | TGTGCCAGCAGCTCGCTAGGGGGACAGGGGGGCAGGGCGAACACCGGGGAGCTGTTTTTT | CASSSLGGQGGRANTGELFF
. | TRBJ1-6 | TRBV24-1 | . | TGTGCCACCAGTGATAAACCGATCGGGTCGGGGGAGGATAATTCACCCCTCCACTTT | CATSDKPIGSGEDNSPLHF
. | TRBJ2-2 | TRBV5-1 | . | TGCGCCAGCAGCTCCGGGCAGGGTGGCACCGGGGAGCTGTTTTTT | CASSSGQGGTGELFF
. | TRBJ2-7 | TRBV6-5 | . | TGTGCCAGCAGTTACAATGGACAGACAACCTACGAGCAGTACTTC | CASSYNGQTTYEQYF
TRBD2 | TRBJ2-6 | TRBV25-1 | . | TGTGCCCACGGGGGGACTGGGGCCAACGTCCTGACTTTC | CAHGGTGANVLTF
. | TRBJ1-1 | TRBV27 | . | TGTGCCAGCAGTTTTGGGGGGATGAACACTGAAGCTTTCTTT | CASSFGGMNTEAFF
. | TRBJ1-4 | TRBV7-2 | . | TGTGCCAGCAGCTTAACAGGGCCAACTAATGAAAAACTGTTTTTT | CASSLTGPTNEKLFF
TRBD2 | TRBJ2-5 | TRBV24-1 | . | TGTGCCACCGGCCGGGGGGAAGGGGCCGAGACCCAGTACTTC | CATGRGEGAETQYF
. | TRBJ2-1 | TRBV19 | . | TGTGCCAGTAAGGGTCAGGGTACCAATGAGCAGTTCTTC | CASKGQGTNEQFF
. | TRBJ2-6 | TRBV3-1/TRBV3-2 | . | TGTGCCAGCAGCCAAATCGGACAGACTTTCTCTGGGGCCAACGTCCTGACTTTC | CASSQIGQTFSGANVLTF
. | TRBJ1-6 | TRBV10-3 | . | TGTGCCTCCGGTGCGGGGTCCCATAATTCACCCCTCCACTTT | CASGAGSHNSPLHF
TRBD2 | TRBJ2-1 | TRBV19 | few | TGTGCCAGTACCATCCTAGCGGGCGTCTACAATGAGCAGTTCTTC | CASTILAGVYNEQFF
. | TRBJ2-3 | TRBV29-1 | . | TGCAGCGTTCTCAGGGGCACAGATACGCAGTATTTT | CSVLRGTDTQYF
TRBD1 | TRBJ2-5 | TRBV6-5 | . | TGTGCCAGCCGGGACAGGAGATACCAAGAGACCCAGTACTTC | CASRDRRYQETQYF
. | TRBJ1-2 | TRBV11-2 | many | TGTGCCAGCAGCTTTGGGGGCCGCCAGGATTACACCTTC | CASSFGGRQDYTF
. | TRBJ2-5 | TRBV3-1/TRBV3-2 | few | TGTGCCAGCAGCCGACCAGGGGAGACCCAGTACTTC | CASSRPGETQYF
TRBD1 | TRBJ2-7 | TRBV4-1 | . | TGCGCCAGCAGCCCCGGACAGGGAAACTACGAGCAGTACTTC | CASSPGQGNYEQYF
. | TRBJ2-5 | TRBV5-4 | . | TGTGCCAGCAGCTCCCGCGGGGCGGGTGGGGAGACCCAGTACTTC | CASSSRGAGGETQYF
. | TRBJ2-7 | TRBV4-2 | . | TGTGCCAGCAGCCAAGATCGGACAGCCGAAACCTACGAGCAGTACTTC | CASSQDRTAETYEQYF
TRBD1 | TRBJ2-3 | TRBV3-1/TRBV3-2 | . | TGTGCCAGCACTGACAGGGGCCAAAGCACAGATACGCAGTATTTT | CASTDRGQSTDTQYF
TRBD1 | TRBJ1-4 | TRBV6-5 | once | TGTGCCAGCAGCCGCGGACAGGGGGCAGGTGAAAAACTGTTTTTT | CASSRGQGAGEKLFF
TRBD1 | TRBJ2-1 | TRBV6-5 | . | TGTGCCAGCACCCTAACAGGGGACAATGAGCAGTTCTTC | CASTLTGDNEQFF
TRBD2 | TRBJ2-5 | TRBV20-1 | . | TGCAGTGCTATTGACAAGCGGGAGAAACAAGAGACCCAGTACTTC | CSAIDKREKQETQYF
. | TRBJ2-3 | TRBV3-1/TRBV3-2 | once | TGTGCCAGCAATGGGGGGGGCCCCGAAGATACGCAGTATTTT | CASNGGGPEDTQYF
. | TRBJ1-5 | TRBV6-5 | few | TGTGCCAGCAGGGTCGGTCAGCCCCAGCATTTT | CASRVGQPQHF
TRBD2 | TRBJ2-1 | TRBV7-8 | . | TGTGCCAGCAGCTTCTCCACTAGCGGGGGATATGAGCAGTTCTTC | CASSFSTSGGYEQFF
. | TRBJ1-1 | TRBV6-5 | . | TGTGCCAGCAGTCGGGCCGGGGGGAACACTGAAGCTTTCTTT | CASSRAGGNTEAFF
TRBD1 | TRBJ1-1 | TRBV3-1/TRBV3-2 | . | TGTGCCAGCAGCCAAGCCAGGGGGGACGGGTTGAACACTGAAGCTTTCTTT | CASSQARGDGLNTEAFF
. | TRBJ2-2 | TRBV4-3 | once | TGCGCCAGCAGCCAAATAACAACAGTCGGGGAGCTGTTTTTT | CASSQITTVGELFF
TRBD1 | TRBJ1-6 | TRBV6-5 | . | TGTGCCAGCAGTTACGATCGGACAGGGCGGTCACCCCTCCACTTT | CASSYDRTGRSPLHF
. | TRBJ2-1 | TRBV5-1 | . | TGCGCCAGCAGCTTGGCGCTTGGGGACTTCTACAATGAGCAGTTCTTC | CASSLALGDFYNEQFF
TRBD2 | TRBJ2-7 | TRBV30 | . | TGTGCCTGGAGACGCGGGCCGGGGGGCTCCTACGAGCAGTACTTC | CAWRRGPGGSYEQYF
TRBD1 | TRBJ1-2 | TRBV6-5 | . | TGTGCCAGCAGTTACTCTTCAGGGGGCTTGGGTGGCTACACCTTC | CASSYSSGGLGGYTF
. | TRBJ2-3 | TRBV9 | . | TGTGCCAGCAGCCGTCTTTCGGATACGCAGTATTTT | CASSRLSDTQYF
TRBD1 | TRBJ1-2 | TRBV6-4 | . | TGTGCCAGCAGCGGGACAGGGAACTATGGCTACACCTTC | CASSGTGNYGYTF
TRBD1 | TRBJ2-1 | TRBV13 | . | TGTGCCAGCAGCTCGTCGACAGGGGGGCGTAACAATGAGCAGTTCTTC | CASSSSTGGRNNEQFF
. | TRBJ2-7 | TRBV7-2 | . | TGTGCCAGCAGCCCCCGTGGCAGGGACTTGAACGAGCAGTACTTC | CASSPRGRDLNEQYF